A single TCR beta chain is shown here with its context. In this sample, this clonotype turned up many times. There is no known antigen for this receptor. Nothing much larger sits one base from this clone, and base qualities are not available. This sample is drawn from a study of T-cell reconstitution after alpha-beta-depleted transplantation in children (dated by TCRdb to about 2016). For the wider study: Using TCR repertoire profiling, the study followed T-cell immune reconstitution in a quantitative way in children after TCRalphabeta/CD19-depleted allogeneic hematopoietic cell transplantation.

Library generation was performed with PCR. For sequencing, an Illumina HiSeq 2500 was employed. TCR libraries were prepared with molecular barcoding, using unique molecular identifiers to normalize TCRbeta repertoire quantification. TCRdb's own reprocessing of the public reads used fastp at Q25 and MiXCR and kept productive beta chains. One record per CDR3 amino acid sequence lists the most common genes and DNA. This sample lists 200,000 to 250,000 distinct CDR3 sequences; under 30% were detected once. The top ten constitute more than 2% of the sample. The treatment or condition label on this specimen signifies: allogeneic hematopoietic cell transplantation with graft depleted of TCRalphabeta T cells and CD19 B cells. Transplant recipients were children who received TCRalphabeta/CD19-depleted allogeneic hematopoietic cell grafts. On the study overall, not on this receptor specifically: About two months after transplant, the apparently early recovery of alphabetaT-cell counts reportedly depended on just several hundred clones that had expanded rapidly and came from non-depleted graft cells. In some patients, high TCRbeta diversity at day 60 was attributed to recipient T cells and intrathymic progenitors that had survived conditioning. Hyperexpanded clone frequencies declined over subsequent months; after one year, T-cell counts and TCRbeta diversity were mostly attributed to newly produced T cells.

From its cysteine to its phenylalanine, the CDR3 spans 14 amino acids. Only the CDR3 part of the read is kept: 42 bases, read in frame from the first base. The V and J ends are trimmed by 5 bases and 4 bases, leaving 15 bases between them. In the germline V gene, CDR1 corresponds to SQVTM and CDR2 to ANQGSEA. The source was PBMCs, collected before TCRalphabeta/CD19-depleted stem cell transplant. This sequence was found in a girl aged 2-10 years with Fanconi anemia, due to receive a stem cell transplant. The rearrangement joined TRBV29-1 to TRBJ2-1; the D gene is tentatively TRBD1 or TRBD2, each matching 7 bases. The CDR3: CSVSTGRGYNEQFF. The DNA is TGCAGCGTTTCGACAGGGCGGGGGTACAATGAGCAGTTCTTC.